This T cell receptor (beta chain) was sequenced in a study of regulatory T cells in long-lasting Graves disease. This clonotype was picked up a small number of times. Being one base from a much bigger clone, this may be a read error. Time point specified: newly diagnosed GD, antithyroid drugs for less than 3 months. Making the TCR library involved RNA that had been extracted from PBMCs. Sequencing libraries for TCR beta were prepared with iRepertoire HTBI primers and Arm-PCR of CDR3 regions. A single record per CDR3 protein comes from TCRdb applying MiXCR to the multiplex PCR reads. The sample comprises roughly 250,000 distinct CDR3 sequences, 15% to 20% of which are singletons, and approximately 14% rests with the top ten. This CDR3 contains 15 residues. In addition, the sample was reused for a study of T cells in Graves' hyperthyroidism and ophthalmopathy.

The sample was peripheral blood mononuclear cells (PBMCs), taken at new diagnosis, from a patient treated with antithyroid drugs. J is TRBJ2-1 and V is TRBV12-3 or TRBV12-4; TRBD2 agrees at 9 bases. This clonotype was sampled from a woman aged 30 to 39 with Graves disease. The CDR3: CASSFSGGLYSEQFF. CDR3 nucleotide sequence: TGTGCCAGCAGCTTTAGCGGGGGATTATACAGTGAGCAGTTCTTC.